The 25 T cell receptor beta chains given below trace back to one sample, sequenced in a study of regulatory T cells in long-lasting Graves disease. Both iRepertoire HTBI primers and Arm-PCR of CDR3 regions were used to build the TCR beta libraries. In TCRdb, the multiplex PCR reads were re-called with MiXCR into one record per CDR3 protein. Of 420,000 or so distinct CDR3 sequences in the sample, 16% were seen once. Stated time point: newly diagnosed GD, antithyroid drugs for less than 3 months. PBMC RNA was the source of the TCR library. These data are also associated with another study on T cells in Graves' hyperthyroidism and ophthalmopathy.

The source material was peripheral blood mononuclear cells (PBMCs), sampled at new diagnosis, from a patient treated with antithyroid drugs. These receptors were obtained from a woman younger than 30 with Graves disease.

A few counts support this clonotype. The chain's CDR3 is CASSTTENTEAFF. For the CDR3, the DNA is TGTGCCAGTAGTACGACTGAAAACACTGAAGCTTTCTTT. This chain connects TRBV19 to TRBJ1-1; D gene unclear. The CDR3 is made up of 13 amino acids. Trimming removed 4 bases at V and 2 bases at J, with 8 bases between. CDR1 and CDR2 (germline): LNHDA, SQIVND (reference sequence).

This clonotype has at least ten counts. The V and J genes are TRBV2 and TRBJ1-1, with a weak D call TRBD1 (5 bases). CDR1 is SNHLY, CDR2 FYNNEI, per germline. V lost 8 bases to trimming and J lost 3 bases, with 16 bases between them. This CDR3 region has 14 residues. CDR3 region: CASVLTVGYTEAFF. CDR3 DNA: TGTGCCAGCGTACTGACAGTGGGCTACACTGAAGCTTTCTTT. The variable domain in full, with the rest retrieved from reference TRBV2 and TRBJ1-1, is EPEVTQTPSHQVTQMGQEVILRCVPISNHLYFYWYRQILGQKVEFLVSFYNNEISEKSEIFDDQFSVERPDGSNFTLKIRSTKLEDSAMYFCASVLTVGYTEAFFGQGTRLTVV.

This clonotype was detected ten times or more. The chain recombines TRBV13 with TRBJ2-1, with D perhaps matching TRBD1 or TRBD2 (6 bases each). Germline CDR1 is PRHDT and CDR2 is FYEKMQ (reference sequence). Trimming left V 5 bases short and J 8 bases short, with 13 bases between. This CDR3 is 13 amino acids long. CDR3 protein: CASSRGLSYEQFF. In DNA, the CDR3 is TGTGCCAGCAGCCGGGGGCTAAGTTATGAGCAGTTCTTC.

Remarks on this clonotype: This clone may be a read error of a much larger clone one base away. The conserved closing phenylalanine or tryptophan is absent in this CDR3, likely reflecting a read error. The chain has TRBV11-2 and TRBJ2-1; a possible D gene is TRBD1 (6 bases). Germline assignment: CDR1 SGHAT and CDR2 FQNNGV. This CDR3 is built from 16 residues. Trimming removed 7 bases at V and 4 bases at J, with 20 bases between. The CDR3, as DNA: TGTGCCAGCACCCAGGGGTACGGGATGATGTACAATGAGCAGTTCCTC. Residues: CASTQGYGMMYNEQFL.

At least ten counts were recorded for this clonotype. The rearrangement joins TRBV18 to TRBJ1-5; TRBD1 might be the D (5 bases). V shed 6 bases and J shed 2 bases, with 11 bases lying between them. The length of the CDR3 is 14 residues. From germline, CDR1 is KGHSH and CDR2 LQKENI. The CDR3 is CASSVQQGNQPQHF. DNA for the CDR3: TGTGCCAGCTCGGTTCAACAGGGCAATCAGCCCCAGCATTTT.

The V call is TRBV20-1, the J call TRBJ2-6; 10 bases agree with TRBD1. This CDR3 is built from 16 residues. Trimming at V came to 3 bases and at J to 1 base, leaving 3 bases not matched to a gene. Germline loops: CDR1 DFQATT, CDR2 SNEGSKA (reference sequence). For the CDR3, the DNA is TGCAGTGCTAGTGGGACAGGGGAGTCTGGGGCCAACGTCCTGACTTTC. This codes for CSASGTGESGANVLTF.

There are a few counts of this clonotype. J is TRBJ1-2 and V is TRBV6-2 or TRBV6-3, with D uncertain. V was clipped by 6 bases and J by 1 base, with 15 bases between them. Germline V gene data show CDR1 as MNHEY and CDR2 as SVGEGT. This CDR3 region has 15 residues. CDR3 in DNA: TGTGCCAGCAGATATACCCCGGGCCATAACTATGGCTACACCTTC. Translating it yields CASRYTPGHNYGYTF.

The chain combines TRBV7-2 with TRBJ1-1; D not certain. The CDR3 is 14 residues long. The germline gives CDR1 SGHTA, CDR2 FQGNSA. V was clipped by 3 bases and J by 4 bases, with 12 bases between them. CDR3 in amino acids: CASSFTPESTEAFF. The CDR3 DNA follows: TGTGCCAGCAGCTTTACTCCTGAGTCCACTGAAGCTTTCTTT.

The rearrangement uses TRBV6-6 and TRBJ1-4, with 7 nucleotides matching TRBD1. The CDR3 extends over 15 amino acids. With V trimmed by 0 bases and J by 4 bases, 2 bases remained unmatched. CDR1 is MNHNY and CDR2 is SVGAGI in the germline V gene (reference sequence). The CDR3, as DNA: TGTGCCAGCAGTTACTCGGGACAGATTAATGAAAAACTGTTTTTT. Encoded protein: CASSYSGQINEKLFF.

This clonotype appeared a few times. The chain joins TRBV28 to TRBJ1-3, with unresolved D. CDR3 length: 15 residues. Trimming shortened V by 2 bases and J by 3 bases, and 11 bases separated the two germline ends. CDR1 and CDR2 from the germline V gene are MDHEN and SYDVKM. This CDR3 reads CASSLGQNIGNTIYF. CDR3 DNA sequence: TGTGCCAGCAGTTTAGGTCAGAATATTGGAAACACCATATATTTT.

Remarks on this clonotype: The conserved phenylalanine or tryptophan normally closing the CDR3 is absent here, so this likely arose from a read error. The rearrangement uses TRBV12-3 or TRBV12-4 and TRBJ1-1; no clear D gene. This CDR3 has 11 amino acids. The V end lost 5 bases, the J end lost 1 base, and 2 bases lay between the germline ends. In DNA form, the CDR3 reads TGTGCCAGCAGTCGGAACACTGAAGCTTTCTCT. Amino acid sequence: CASSRNTEAFS.

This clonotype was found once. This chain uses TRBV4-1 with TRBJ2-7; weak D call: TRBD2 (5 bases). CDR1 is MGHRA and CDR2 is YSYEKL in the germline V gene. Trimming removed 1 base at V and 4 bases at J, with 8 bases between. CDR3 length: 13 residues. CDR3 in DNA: TGCGCCAGCAGCCAAGCAGCGGTGTACGAGCAGTACTTC. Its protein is CASSQAAVYEQYF.

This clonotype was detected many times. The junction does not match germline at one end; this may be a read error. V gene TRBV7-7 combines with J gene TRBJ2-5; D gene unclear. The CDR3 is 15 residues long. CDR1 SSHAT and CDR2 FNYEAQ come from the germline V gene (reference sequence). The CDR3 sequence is CASSLGSGNQETQYF. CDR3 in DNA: TGTGCTAGCAGCTTAGGTTCCGGAAACCAAGAGACCCAGTACTTC. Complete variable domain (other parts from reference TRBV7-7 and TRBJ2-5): GAGVSQSPRYKVTKRGQDVTLRCDPISSHATLYWYQQALGQGPEFLTYFNYEAQPDKSGLPSDRFSAERPEGSISTLTIQRTEQRDSAMYRCASSLGSGNQETQYFGPGTRLLVL.

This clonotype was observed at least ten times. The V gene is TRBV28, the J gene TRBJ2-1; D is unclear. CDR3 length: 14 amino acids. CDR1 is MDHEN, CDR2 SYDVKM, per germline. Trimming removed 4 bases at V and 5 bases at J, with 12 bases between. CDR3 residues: CASSYWDANNEQFF. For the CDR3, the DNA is TGTGCCAGCAGTTACTGGGATGCGAACAATGAGCAGTTCTTC.

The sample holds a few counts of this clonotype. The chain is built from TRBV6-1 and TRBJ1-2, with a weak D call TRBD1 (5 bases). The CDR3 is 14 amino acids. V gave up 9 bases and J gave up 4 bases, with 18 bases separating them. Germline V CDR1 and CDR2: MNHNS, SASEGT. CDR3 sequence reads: CASQHIQGGYGYTF. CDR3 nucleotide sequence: TGTGCCAGTCAGCATATTCAGGGTGGCTATGGCTACACCTTC.

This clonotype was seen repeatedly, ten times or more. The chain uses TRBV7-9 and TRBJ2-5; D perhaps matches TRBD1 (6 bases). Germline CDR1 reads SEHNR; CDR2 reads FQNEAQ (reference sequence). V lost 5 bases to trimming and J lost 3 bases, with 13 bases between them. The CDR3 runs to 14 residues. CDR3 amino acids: CASSLQRGKETQYF. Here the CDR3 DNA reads TGTGCCAGCAGCCTACAGAGGGGGAAAGAGACCCAGTACTTC.

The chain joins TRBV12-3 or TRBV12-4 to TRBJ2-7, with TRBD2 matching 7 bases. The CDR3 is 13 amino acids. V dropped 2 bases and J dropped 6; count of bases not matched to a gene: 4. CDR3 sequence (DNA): TGTGCCAGCAGTTTAACACCGGGGGGCGAGCAGTACTTC. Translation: CASSLTPGGEQYF.

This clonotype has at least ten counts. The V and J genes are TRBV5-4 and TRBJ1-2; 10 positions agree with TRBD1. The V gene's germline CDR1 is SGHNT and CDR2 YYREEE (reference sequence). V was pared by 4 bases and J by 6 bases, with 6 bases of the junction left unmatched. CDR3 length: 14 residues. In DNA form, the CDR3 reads TGTGCCAGCAGCGTAGACAGGGGGCTAAATGGCTACACCTTC. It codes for CASSVDRGLNGYTF.

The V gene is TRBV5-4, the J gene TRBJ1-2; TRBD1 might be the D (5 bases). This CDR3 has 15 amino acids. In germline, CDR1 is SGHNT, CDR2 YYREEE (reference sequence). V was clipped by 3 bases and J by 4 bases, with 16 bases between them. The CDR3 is CASSSGLQGGYGYTF. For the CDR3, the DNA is TGTGCCAGCAGCTCTGGATTGCAGGGAGGCTATGGCTACACCTTC.

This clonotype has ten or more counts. The CDR3 reads CASSPALGFSYEQYF. Here the CDR3 DNA reads TGTGCCAGCAGTCCCGCCTTGGGATTTTCCTACGAGCAGTACTTC. The chain carries TRBV28 and TRBJ2-7; the D is unclear. Germline V gene data show CDR1 as MDHEN and CDR2 as SYDVKM. The V and J ends lost 5 bases and 1 base respectively, with 15 bases between them. The CDR3 sequence is 15 residues long.

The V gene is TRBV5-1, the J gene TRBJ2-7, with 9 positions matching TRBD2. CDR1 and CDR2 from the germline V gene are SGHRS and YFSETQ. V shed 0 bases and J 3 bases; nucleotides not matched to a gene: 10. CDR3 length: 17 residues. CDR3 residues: CASSLGLGASGNYEQYF. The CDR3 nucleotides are TGCGCCAGCAGCTTGGGGTTAGGGGCTAGCGGGAACTACGAGCAGTACTTC. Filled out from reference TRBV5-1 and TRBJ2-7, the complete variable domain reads KAGVTQTPRYLIKTRGQQVTLSCSPISGHRSVSWYQQTPGQGLQFLFEYFSETQRNKGNFPGRFSGRQFSNSRSEMNVSTLELGDSALYLCASSLGLGASGNYEQYFGPGTRLTVT.

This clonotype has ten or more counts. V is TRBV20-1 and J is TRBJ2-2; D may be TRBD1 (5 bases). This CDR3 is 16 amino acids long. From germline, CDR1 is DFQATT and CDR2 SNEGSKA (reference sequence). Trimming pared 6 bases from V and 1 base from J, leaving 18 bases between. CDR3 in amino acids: CSAKGIRSGNTGELFF. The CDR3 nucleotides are TGCAGTGCCAAGGGGATAAGATCGGGGAACACCGGGGAGCTGTTTTTT.

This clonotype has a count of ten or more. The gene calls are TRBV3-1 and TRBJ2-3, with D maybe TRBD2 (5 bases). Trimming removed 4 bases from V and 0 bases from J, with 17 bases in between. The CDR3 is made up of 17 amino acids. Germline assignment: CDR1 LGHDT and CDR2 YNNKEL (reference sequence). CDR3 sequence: CASSPGELWLSTDTQYF. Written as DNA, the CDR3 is TGTGCCAGCAGCCCCGGGGAGTTATGGCTTAGCACAGATACGCAGTATTTT.

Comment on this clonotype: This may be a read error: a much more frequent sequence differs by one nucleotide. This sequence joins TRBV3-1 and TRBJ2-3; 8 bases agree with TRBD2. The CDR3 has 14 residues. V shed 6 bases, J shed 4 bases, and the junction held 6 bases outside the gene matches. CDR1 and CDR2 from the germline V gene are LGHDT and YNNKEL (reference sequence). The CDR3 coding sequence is TGTGCCAGCAGACGGTCAGCGGGAGCAGATACGCAGTATTTT. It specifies CASRRSAGADTQYF.

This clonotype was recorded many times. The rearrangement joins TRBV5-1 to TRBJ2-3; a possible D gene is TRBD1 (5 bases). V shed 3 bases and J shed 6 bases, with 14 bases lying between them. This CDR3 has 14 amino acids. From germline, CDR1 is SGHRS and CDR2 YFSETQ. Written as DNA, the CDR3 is TGCGCCAGCAGCTCCCCCAGGGTCGGGGATACGCAGTATTTT. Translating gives CASSSPRVGDTQYF. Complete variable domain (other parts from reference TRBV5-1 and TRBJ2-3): KAGVTQTPRYLIKTRGQQVTLSCSPISGHRSVSWYQQTPGQGLQFLFEYFSETQRNKGNFPGRFSGRQFSNSRSEMNVSTLELGDSALYLCASSSPRVGDTQYFGPGTRLTVL.